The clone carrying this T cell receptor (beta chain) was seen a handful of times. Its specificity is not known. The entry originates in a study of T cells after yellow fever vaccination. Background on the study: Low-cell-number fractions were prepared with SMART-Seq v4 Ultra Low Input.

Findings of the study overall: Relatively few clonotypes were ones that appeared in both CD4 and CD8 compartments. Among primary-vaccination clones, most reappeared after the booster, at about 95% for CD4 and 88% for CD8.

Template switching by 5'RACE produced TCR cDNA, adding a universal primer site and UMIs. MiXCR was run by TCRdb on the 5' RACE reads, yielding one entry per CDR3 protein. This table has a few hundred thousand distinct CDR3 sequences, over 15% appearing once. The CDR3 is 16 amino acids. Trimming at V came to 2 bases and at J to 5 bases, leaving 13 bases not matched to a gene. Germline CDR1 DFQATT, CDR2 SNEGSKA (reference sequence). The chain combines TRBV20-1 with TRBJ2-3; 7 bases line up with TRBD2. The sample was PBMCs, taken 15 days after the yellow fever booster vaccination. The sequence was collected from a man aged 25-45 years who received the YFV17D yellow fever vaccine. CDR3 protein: CSARKPGLSLVDTQYF. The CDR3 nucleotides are TGCAGTGCTAGAAAGCCGGGACTATCCCTCGTAGATACGCAGTATTTT.